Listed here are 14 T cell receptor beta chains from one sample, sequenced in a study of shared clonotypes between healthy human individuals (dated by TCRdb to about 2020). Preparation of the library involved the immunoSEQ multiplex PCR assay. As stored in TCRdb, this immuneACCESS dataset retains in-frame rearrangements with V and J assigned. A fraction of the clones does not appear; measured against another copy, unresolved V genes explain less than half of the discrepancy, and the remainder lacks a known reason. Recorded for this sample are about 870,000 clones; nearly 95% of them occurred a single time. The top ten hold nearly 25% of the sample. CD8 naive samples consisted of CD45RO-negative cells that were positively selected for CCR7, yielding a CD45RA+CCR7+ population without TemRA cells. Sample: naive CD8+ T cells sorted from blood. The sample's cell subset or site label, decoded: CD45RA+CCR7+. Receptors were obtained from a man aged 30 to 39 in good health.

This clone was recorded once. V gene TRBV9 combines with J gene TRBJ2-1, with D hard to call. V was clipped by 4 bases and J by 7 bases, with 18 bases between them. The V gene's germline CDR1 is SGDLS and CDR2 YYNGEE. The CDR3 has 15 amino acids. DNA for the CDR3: TGTGCCAGCAGCCCGTGGGCGGCATCCTCAAATGAGCAGTTCTTC. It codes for CASSPWAASSNEQFF.

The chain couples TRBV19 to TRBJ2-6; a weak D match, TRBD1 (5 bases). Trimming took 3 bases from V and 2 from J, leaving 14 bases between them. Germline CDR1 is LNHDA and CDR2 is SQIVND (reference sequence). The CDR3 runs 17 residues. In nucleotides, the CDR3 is TGTGCCAGTAGTATCTCGCAGGGTGAAGCTGGGGCCAACGTCCTGACTTTC. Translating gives CASSISQGEAGANVLTF.

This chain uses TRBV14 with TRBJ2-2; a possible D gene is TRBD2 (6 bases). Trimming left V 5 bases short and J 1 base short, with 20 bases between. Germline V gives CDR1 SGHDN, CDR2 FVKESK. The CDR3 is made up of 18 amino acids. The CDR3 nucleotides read TGTGCCAGCAGCGACCCGGGACTCAAGGTTGGGAACACCGGGGAGCTGTTTTTT. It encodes CASSDPGLKVGNTGELFF.

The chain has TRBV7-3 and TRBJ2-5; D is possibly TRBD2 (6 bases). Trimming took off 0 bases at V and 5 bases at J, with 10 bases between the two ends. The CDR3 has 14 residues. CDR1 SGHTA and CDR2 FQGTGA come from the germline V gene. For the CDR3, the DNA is TGTGCCAGCAGCTTAACTGGAGGGTTGGAGACCCAGTACTTC. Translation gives CASSLTGGLETQYF.

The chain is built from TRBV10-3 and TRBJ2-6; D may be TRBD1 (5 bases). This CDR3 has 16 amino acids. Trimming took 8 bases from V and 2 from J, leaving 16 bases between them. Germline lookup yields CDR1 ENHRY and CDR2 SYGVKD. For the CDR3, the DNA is TGTGCCATCCCGGGTCAGGGCAAGGCTGGGGCCAACGTCCTGACTTTC. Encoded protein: CAIPGQGKAGANVLTF.

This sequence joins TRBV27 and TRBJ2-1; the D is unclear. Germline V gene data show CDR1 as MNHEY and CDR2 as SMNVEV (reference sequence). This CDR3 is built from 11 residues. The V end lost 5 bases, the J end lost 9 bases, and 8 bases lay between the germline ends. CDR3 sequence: CASSASGEQFF. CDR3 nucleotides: TGTGCCAGCAGTGCCTCCGGTGAGCAGTTCTTC.

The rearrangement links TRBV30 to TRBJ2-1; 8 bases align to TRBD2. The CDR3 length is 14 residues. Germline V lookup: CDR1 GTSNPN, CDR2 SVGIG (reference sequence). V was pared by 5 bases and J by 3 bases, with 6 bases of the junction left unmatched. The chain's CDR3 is CAWARAGGYNEQFF. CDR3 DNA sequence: TGTGCCTGGGCGAGGGCGGGAGGCTACAATGAGCAGTTCTTC.

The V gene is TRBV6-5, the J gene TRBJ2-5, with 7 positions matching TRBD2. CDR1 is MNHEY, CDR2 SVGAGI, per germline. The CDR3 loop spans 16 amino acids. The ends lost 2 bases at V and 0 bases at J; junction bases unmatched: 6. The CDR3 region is CASSYRGGVDQETQYF. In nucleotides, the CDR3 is TGTGCCAGCAGTTACAGGGGAGGGGTGGACCAAGAGACCCAGTACTTC.

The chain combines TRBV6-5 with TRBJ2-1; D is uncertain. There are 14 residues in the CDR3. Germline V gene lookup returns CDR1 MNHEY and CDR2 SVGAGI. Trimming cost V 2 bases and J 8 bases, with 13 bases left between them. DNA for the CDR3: TGTGCCAGCAGTTACGCGCCCCCTAGGGATGAGCAGTTCTTC. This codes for CASSYAPPRDEQFF.

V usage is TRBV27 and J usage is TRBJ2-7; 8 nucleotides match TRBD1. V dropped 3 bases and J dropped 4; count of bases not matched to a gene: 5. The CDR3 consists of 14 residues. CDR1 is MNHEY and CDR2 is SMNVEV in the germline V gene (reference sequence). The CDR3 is CASSFGRGRYEQYF. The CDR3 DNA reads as TGTGCCAGCAGTTTCGGCAGGGGGCGGTACGAGCAGTACTTC.

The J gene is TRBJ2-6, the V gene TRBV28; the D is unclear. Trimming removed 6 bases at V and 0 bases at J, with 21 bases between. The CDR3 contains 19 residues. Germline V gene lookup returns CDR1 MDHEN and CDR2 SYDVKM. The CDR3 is CASSTPRTGRPSGANVLTF. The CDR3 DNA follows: TGTGCCAGCAGCACACCCCGAACCGGGCGTCCCTCTGGGGCCAACGTCCTGACTTTC.

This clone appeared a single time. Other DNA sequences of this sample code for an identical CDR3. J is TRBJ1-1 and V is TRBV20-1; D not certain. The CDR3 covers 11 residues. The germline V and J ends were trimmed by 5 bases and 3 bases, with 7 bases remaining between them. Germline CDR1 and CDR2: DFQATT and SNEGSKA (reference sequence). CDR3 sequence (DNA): TGCAGTGCTCAAGGGCACACTGAAGCTTTCTTT. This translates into CSAQGHTEAFF.

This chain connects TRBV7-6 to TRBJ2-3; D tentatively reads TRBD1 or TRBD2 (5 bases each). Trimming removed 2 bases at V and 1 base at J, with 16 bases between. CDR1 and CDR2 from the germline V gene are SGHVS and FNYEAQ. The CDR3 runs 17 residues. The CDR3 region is CASSLKAGTFRTDTQYF. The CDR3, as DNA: TGTGCCAGCAGCTTAAAGGCCGGGACCTTTCGCACAGATACGCAGTATTTT.

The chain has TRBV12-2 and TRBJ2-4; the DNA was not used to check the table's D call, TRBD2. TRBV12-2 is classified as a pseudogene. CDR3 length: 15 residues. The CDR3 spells CASRLESGSQNIQYF. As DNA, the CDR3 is TGTGCAAGTCGCTTAGAGAGCGGGAGCCAAAACATTCAGTACTTC.